This section outlines one TCR beta chain sequence together with its context. The antigen remains undetermined. The data were taken from a study of blood T cells in healthy people across ages. Each donor was a healthy Caucasian individual from Russia, aged about 6 to 90. With a J-beta primer mix and a sample-barcoded 5' primer, a second PCR ran about 7 to 12 cycles. TCRdb processed the 5' RACE reads anew with MiXCR; each CDR3 protein has one entry. The sample has about 1,000,000 distinct CDR3 sequences, more than 35% seen once. Overall study results and limits: Long-lived donors carried more naive CD4+ cells and greater diversity than aged donors.

This CDR3 is built from 13 residues. Deletions cut 3 bases from V and 14 bases from J, with 21 bases between. Germline lookup yields CDR1 SQVTM and CDR2 ANQGSEA. This sequence was found in a woman aged 55 to 70 in good health. Sequencing used blood. The rearrangement links TRBV29-1 to TRBJ2-3, with D possibly being TRBD2 (7 bases). The CDR3: CSVERGRGIGRYF. The CDR3 nucleotides are TGCAGCGTTGAGCGAGGGAGGGGGATTGGTAGGTATTTT.